One sample yielded the 29 T cell receptor beta chains listed below, sequenced in a study of T cells in Graves' hyperthyroidism and ophthalmopathy. RNA transcripts were the template for amplifying TCR beta CDR3 regions. Using the HTBI primer set, a first-round RT-PCR was run on the TCR CDR3. A single record per CDR3 protein comes from TCRdb applying MiXCR to the multiplex PCR reads. This table holds about 400,000 distinct CDR3 sequences, approximately 14% found once. The material sequenced was blood. The receptors originated from a woman aged 55-75 years with Graves' ophthalmopathy.

This clonotype has at least ten counts. The chain uses TRBV2 and TRBJ2-7; tentative D call: TRBD2 (6 bases). Germline values: CDR1 SNHLY, CDR2 FYNNEI. The V gene lost 1 base and the J gene lost 3 bases, with 13 bases spanning the gap. The CDR3 contains 15 residues. The CDR3 nucleotides are TGTGCCAGCAGTGAAGGAATAGCGGCCAGCTACGAGCAGTACTTC. Translated: CASSEGIAASYEQYF.

This clonotype has at least ten counts. The CDR3 loop is CASSLAFPNTGELFF. Written as DNA, the CDR3 is TGTGCCAGCAGCTTAGCTTTTCCGAACACCGGGGAGCTGTTTTTT. The J gene is TRBJ2-2, the V gene TRBV11-3; D remains ambiguous. Trimming removed 1 base from V and 0 bases from J, with 6 bases in between. Germline lookup yields CDR1 SGHNT and CDR2 YENEEA. CDR3 length: 15 residues.

This clonotype was observed many times. The genes are TRBV7-2 and TRBJ1-1; 7 bases are a match to TRBD1. J lost 3 bases, V lost 1 base, and 5 bases had no gene match. The CDR3 has 15 amino acids. Germline-derived CDR1 and CDR2 are SGHTA and FQGNSA. Here the CDR3 reads CASSLDLRGDTEAFF. The DNA of the CDR3 is TGTGCCAGCAGCTTAGATCTCAGGGGGGACACTGAAGCTTTCTTT.

The chain's CDR3 is CASSFGGGLDEQFF. The CDR3 DNA follows: TGTGCCAGCAGCTTTGGGGGAGGGCTCGATGAGCAGTTCTTC. The chain joins TRBV5-4 to TRBJ2-1, with 7 bases matching TRBD2. This CDR3 is built from 14 residues. The germline V gene has CDR1 SGHNT and CDR2 YYREEE (reference sequence). The junction had 7 bases not matched to a gene; V was cut back by 2 bases and J by 8 bases.

Many counts were recorded for this clonotype. The chain couples TRBV28 to TRBJ2-7; D remains unclear. The germline V gene has CDR1 MDHEN and CDR2 SYDVKM. This CDR3 has 11 amino acids. Deletions cut 5 bases from V and 9 bases from J, with 11 bases between. In DNA form, the CDR3 reads TGTGCCAGCAGTGAACGAGCAGTGCAGTACTTC. It encodes CASSERAVQYF.

This clonotype has at least ten counts. This chain uses TRBV20-1 with TRBJ2-4, with 9 bases that match TRBD2. This CDR3 is 22 amino acids long. Germline CDR1 and CDR2: DFQATT and SNEGSKA (reference sequence). The V segment lost 3 bases and the J segment 0 bases; nucleotides outside the gene matches: 24. CDR3 residues: CSASPALGAGGVLPLAKNIQYF. The DNA of the CDR3 is TGCAGTGCTAGCCCCGCGTTGGGAGCGGGAGGAGTCCTACCCTTAGCCAAAAACATTCAGTACTTC.

Ten or more counts support this clonotype. The chain uses TRBV27 and TRBJ2-4, with 8 bases fitting TRBD1. Losses at the gene ends were 5 bases for V and 3 bases for J; bases not matched to a gene: 6. This CDR3 is built from 15 residues. Germline V gene sequence: CDR1 MNHEY, CDR2 SMNVEV (reference sequence). The chain's CDR3 is CASSGTGSGKNIQYF. The CDR3 nucleotides read TGTGCCAGCAGTGGGACAGGCAGCGGCAAAAACATTCAGTACTTC.

At least ten counts were recorded for this clonotype. The rearrangement joins TRBV27 to TRBJ2-7; TRBD2 agrees at 9 bases. Germline CDR1 reads MNHEY; CDR2 reads SMNVEV (reference sequence). Losses at the gene ends were 5 bases for V and 2 bases for J; bases not matched to a gene: 10. The CDR3 covers 16 residues. CDR3 coding DNA: TGTGCCAGCAGTAGCCCGTCAGCTAGCGGGACCTACGAGCAGTACTTC. Translated: CASSSPSASGTYEQYF.

This clonotype was seen repeatedly, ten times or more. This rearrangement joins TRBV12-3 or TRBV12-4 to TRBJ1-1; D unresolved. The CDR3 totals 13 residues. Trimming cost V 7 bases and J 3 bases, with 12 bases left between them. The CDR3 DNA reads TGTGCCAGCACAAGAATGGGAGACACTGAAGCTTTCTTT. Its protein is CASTRMGDTEAFF.

The chain employs TRBV27 and TRBJ2-2, with D perhaps TRBD2 (5 bases). The CDR3 length is 15 residues. The V end lost 7 bases, the J end lost 4 bases, and 16 bases lay between the germline ends. Germline V gene sequence: CDR1 MNHEY, CDR2 SMNVEV (reference sequence). This chain's CDR3 is CASTEPPSSTGELFF. The DNA for the CDR3 is TGTGCCAGCACCGAACCCCCTAGCTCCACCGGGGAGCTGTTTTTT.

This clonotype was observed a handful of times. The chain joins TRBV30 to TRBJ2-7, with D possibly TRBD2 on 7 matching bases. The V gene's germline CDR1 is GTSNPN and CDR2 SVGIG (reference sequence). The CDR3 contains 15 residues. V was shortened by 4 bases and J by 2 bases, with 18 bases between the two germline ends. CDR3 region: CAWNGGLAPTYEQYF. The CDR3 bases are TGTGCCTGGAACGGGGGGCTAGCGCCCACCTACGAGCAGTACTTC.

V usage is TRBV12-5 and J usage is TRBJ2-7, with 8 bases aligning to TRBD2. The V segment lost 5 bases and the J segment 3 bases; nucleotides outside the gene matches: 6. The CDR3 is 14 amino acids. Per germline, CDR1 LGHNT and CDR2 FRNRAP. CDR3 loop: CASGPRTSYYEQYF. As DNA, the CDR3 is TGTGCTAGTGGTCCCCGGACTAGCTACTACGAGCAGTACTTC.

The chain couples TRBV27 to TRBJ1-2; 9 bases match TRBD1. CDR1 is MNHEY and CDR2 is SMNVEV in the germline V gene (reference sequence). The J segment lost 4 bases and the V segment lost 8 bases, leaving 11 bases of the junction unmatched. The CDR3 loop spans 15 amino acids. CDR3 DNA sequence: TGTGCCAGCGGGTCGGGGACAGGGATTTTCTATGGCTACACCTTC. As protein: CASGSGTGIFYGYTF.

Of note for this clonotype: A read error may be the cause here, since a much bigger clone is one base away. The chain carries TRBV24-1 and TRBJ1-5; 7 nucleotides line up with TRBD1. The CDR3 extends over 16 amino acids. The ends lost 3 bases at V and 2 bases at J; junction bases unmatched: 6. Germline V lookup: CDR1 KGHDR, CDR2 SFDVKD. CDR3 region: CATSDGRGSGNQPQHF. The CDR3 bases are TGTGCCACCAGTGATGGCAGGGGGTCTGGCAATCAGCCCCAGCATTTT.

This clonotype was recorded many times. The V call is TRBV30, the J call TRBJ2-7, with 9 nucleotides matching TRBD1. Germline V CDR1 and CDR2: GTSNPN, SVGIG (reference sequence). The CDR3 runs to 15 residues. V dropped 2 bases and J dropped 3; count of bases not matched to a gene: 8. The CDR3 region is CAWSSGTGFIYEQYF. CDR3 nucleotides: TGTGCCTGGAGTTCCGGGACAGGGTTTATCTACGAGCAGTACTTC.

There are a few counts of this clonotype. The chain recombines TRBV10-3 with TRBJ2-5; D gene unclear. This CDR3 region has 15 residues. The V gene lost 0 bases and the J gene lost 2 bases, with 10 bases spanning the gap. Germline V gene lookup returns CDR1 ENHRY and CDR2 SYGVKD. The CDR3 here is CAISESDFYQETQYF. The CDR3 DNA is TGTGCCATCAGTGAGTCGGATTTCTATCAAGAGACCCAGTACTTC.

This clonotype was detected a few times. V usage is TRBV20-1 and J usage is TRBJ2-3; 8 bases line up with TRBD2. CDR3 length: 16 amino acids. V was pared by 0 bases and J by 0 bases, with 5 bases of the junction left unmatched. Germline V gene data show CDR1 as DFQATT and CDR2 as SNEGSKA (reference sequence). CDR3 coding DNA: TGCAGTGCTAGAGAGCTTACTAGCGGTAGCACAGATACGCAGTATTTT. Its translation: CSARELTSGSTDTQYF.

In its sample, this clonotype was seen many times. The rearrangement joins TRBV28 to TRBJ1-5; a weak D match, TRBD1 (5 bases). Per the germline V gene, CDR1 is MDHEN and CDR2 is SYDVKM. The length of the CDR3 is 15 residues. Trimming shortened V by 5 bases and J by 4 bases, and 15 bases separated the two germline ends. The CDR3 bases are TGTGCCAGCAGTCCCGTAGGGACGCCAAATCAGCCCCAGCATTTT. It codes for CASSPVGTPNQPQHF. Drawing the rest from reference TRBV28 and TRBJ1-5, the complete variable domain is DVKVTQSSRYLVKRTGEKVFLECVQDMDHENMFWYRQDPGLGLRLIYFSYDVKMKEKGDIPEGYSVSREKKERFSLILESASTNQTSMYLCASSPVGTPNQPQHFGDGTRLSIL.

This clonotype was observed many times. CDR3 nucleotide sequence: TGTGCCAGCAGCTCTGGACAGGGGGTAGCAGATACGCAGTATTTT. This translates into CASSSGQGVADTQYF. The genes are TRBV7-2 and TRBJ2-3, with 10 bases fitting TRBD1. The V gene's germline CDR1 is SGHTA and CDR2 FQGNSA. The CDR3 length is 15 residues. With 4 bases clipped from V and 4 bases from J, the junction kept 5 bases outside the gene matches.

In its sample, this clonotype was seen many times. J is TRBJ2-7 and V is TRBV7-2; 8 positions agree with TRBD1. The germline gives CDR1 SGHTA, CDR2 FQGNSA. The trim removed 1 base at V and 0 bases at J, leaving 2 bases unmatched. The CDR3 covers 15 residues. This CDR3 is CASSLVTGGSYEQYF. CDR3 in DNA: TGTGCCAGCAGCTTAGTAACAGGGGGCTCCTACGAGCAGTACTTC.

Comment on this clonotype: One end of the junction varies from germline; a read error may be responsible. The chain recombines TRBV20-1 with TRBJ2-1, with TRBD2 matching over 10 bases. The CDR3 consists of 14 residues. Germline CDR1 DFQATT, CDR2 SNEGSKA (reference sequence). DNA for the CDR3: TGCAGTGCTAGACTAGCGGGAGTTTTCAATGAGCAGTCCTTC. Translation: CSARLAGVFNEQSF.

In this sample, this clonotype turned up many times. The chain employs TRBV3-1 and TRBJ1-1; tentative D call: TRBD1 (5 bases). The V gene lost 2 bases and the J gene lost 1 base, with 14 bases spanning the gap. The CDR3 contains 16 residues. The germline CDR1 and CDR2 sequences are LGHDT and YNNKEL (reference sequence). Written as DNA, the CDR3 is TGTGCCAGCAGCCAACGTCCCGGGACGGGGAACACTGAAGCTTTCTTT. Translating gives CASSQRPGTGNTEAFF.

This clonotype occurred many times. The CDR3 region has the DNA TGCAGTGCTAGAGATGGGGGGTTCGACCCCGAGCAGTACTTC. Translated: CSARDGGFDPEQYF. V usage is TRBV20-1 and J usage is TRBJ2-7; D might be TRBD2 (6 bases). The V gene's germline CDR1 is DFQATT and CDR2 SNEGSKA (reference sequence). V was pared by 0 bases and J by 6 bases, with 15 bases between. This CDR3 comprises 14 residues.

This clonotype has more than one count but fewer than ten. The V gene is TRBV12-3 or TRBV12-4, the J gene TRBJ1-1; weak D call: TRBD1 (5 bases). Trimming pared 3 bases from V and 8 bases from J, leaving 10 bases between. This CDR3 is built from 12 residues. The CDR3 protein is CASSFVGLEAFF. Written as DNA, the CDR3 is TGTGCCAGCAGTTTCGTGGGACTCGAAGCTTTCTTT.

This clonotype turned up a few times. The rearrangement uses TRBV9 and TRBJ2-2; D gene unclear. Germline V CDR1 and CDR2: SGDLS, YYNGEE. Trimming pared 0 bases from V and 7 bases from J, leaving 13 bases between. CDR3 length: 15 amino acids. The CDR3 loop is CASSVGELVGGELFF. DNA of the CDR3: TGTGCCAGCAGCGTAGGAGAGTTGGTGGGCGGGGAGCTGTTTTTT.

This clonotype was observed at least ten times. The chain is built from TRBV18 and TRBJ2-7, with a weak D call TRBD2 (5 bases). Germline CDR1 reads KGHSH; CDR2 reads LQKENI. V lost 6 bases, J lost 7 bases, and 16 bases lay in between. CDR3 size: 13 residues. The CDR3: CASSLSLREEQYF. The CDR3 coding sequence is TGTGCCAGCTCTCTCTCACTCCGGGAAGAGCAGTACTTC.

This clonotype showed up just a few times. The V and J genes are TRBV11-2 and TRBJ2-7; the D is unclear. The CDR3 consists of 16 residues. Per the germline V gene, CDR1 is SGHAT and CDR2 is FQNNGV. V lost 1 base and J 1 base, leaving 14 bases between the germline ends. The CDR3 loop is CASSLVVSTFSYEQYF. The CDR3 DNA reads as TGTGCCAGCAGCTTAGTGGTATCGACGTTTTCCTACGAGCAGTACTTC.

This clonotype was observed many times. The V and J genes are TRBV7-8 and TRBJ2-3, with 7 positions matching TRBD2. Per the germline V gene, CDR1 is SGHVS and CDR2 is FQNEAQ. This CDR3 is 16 amino acids long. V lost 2 bases, J lost 6 bases, and 11 bases stayed unmatched. The CDR3 DNA is TGTGCCAGCAGCTTAAGTTCTAGCGGAAATATGGATACGCAGTATTTT. Translation gives CASSLSSSGNMDTQYF.

This clonotype was recorded at least ten times. V gene TRBV20-1 combines with J gene TRBJ2-5; D not resolved. The germline gives CDR1 DFQATT, CDR2 SNEGSKA (reference sequence). This CDR3 spans 10 amino acids. V was cut by 1 base and J by 4 bases, with 1 base left in between. As DNA, the CDR3 is TGCAGTGCTAGAGGAGAGACCCAGTACTTC. This gives the protein CSARGETQYF.